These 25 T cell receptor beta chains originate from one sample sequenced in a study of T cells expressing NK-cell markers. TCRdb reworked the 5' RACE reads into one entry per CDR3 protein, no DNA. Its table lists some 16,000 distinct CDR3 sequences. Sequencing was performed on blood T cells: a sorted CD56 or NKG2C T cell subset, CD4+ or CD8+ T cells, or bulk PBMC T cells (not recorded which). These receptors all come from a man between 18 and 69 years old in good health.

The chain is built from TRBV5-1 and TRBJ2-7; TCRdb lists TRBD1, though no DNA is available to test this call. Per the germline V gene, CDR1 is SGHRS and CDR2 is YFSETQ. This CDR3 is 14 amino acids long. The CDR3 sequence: CASSLTGGEYEQYF. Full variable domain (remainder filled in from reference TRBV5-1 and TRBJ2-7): KAGVTQTPRYLIKTRGQQVTLSCSPISGHRSVSWYQQTPGQGLQFLFEYFSETQRNKGNFPGRFSGRQFSNSRSEMNVSTLELGDSALYLCASSLTGGEYEQYFGPGTRLTVT.

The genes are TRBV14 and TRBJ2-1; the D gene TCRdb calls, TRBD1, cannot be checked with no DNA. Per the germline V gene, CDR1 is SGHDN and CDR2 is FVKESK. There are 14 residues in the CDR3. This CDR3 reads CASSHMDRRTEQFF.

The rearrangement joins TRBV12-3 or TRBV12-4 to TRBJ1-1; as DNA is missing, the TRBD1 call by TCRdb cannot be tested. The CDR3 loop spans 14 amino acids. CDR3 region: CASSRDRRSAEAFF.

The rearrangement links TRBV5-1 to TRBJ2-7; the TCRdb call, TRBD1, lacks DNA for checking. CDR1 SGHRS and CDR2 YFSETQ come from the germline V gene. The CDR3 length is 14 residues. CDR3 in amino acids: CASSSGTALYEQYF.

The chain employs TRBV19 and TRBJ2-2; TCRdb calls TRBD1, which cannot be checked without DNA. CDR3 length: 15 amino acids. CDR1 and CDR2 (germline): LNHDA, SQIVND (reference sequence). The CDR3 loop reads CASSIKGAYTGELFF.

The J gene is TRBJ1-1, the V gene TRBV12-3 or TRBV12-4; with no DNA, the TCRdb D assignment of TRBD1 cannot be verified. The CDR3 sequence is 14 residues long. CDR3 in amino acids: CASRSTGGGTEAFF.

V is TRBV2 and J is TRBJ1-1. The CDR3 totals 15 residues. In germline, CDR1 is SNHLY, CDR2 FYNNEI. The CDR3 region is CASFYDPRENTEAFF.

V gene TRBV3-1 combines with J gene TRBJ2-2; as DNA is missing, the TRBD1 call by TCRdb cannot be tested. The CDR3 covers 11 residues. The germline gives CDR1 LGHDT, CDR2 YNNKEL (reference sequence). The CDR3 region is CASRGAGELFF.

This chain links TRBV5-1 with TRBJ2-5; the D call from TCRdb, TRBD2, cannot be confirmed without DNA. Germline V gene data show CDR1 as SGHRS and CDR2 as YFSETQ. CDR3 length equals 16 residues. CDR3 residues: CASSLSLAGLQETQYF. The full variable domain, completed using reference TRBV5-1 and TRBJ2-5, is KAGVTQTPRYLIKTRGQQVTLSCSPISGHRSVSWYQQTPGQGLQFLFEYFSETQRNKGNFPGRFSGRQFSNSRSEMNVSTLELGDSALYLCASSLSLAGLQETQYFGPGTRLLVL.

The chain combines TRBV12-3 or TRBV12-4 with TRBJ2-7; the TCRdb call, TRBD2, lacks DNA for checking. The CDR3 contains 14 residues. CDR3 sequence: CASSLGTSGTEQYF.

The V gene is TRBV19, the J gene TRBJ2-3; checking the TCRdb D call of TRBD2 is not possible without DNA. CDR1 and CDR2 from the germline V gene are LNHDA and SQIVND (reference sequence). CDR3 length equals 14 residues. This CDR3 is CASSLRTLTDTQYF.

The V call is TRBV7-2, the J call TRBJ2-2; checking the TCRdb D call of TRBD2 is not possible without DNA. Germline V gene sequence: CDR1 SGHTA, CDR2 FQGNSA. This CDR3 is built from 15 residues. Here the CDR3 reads CASRASGSGVGELFF.

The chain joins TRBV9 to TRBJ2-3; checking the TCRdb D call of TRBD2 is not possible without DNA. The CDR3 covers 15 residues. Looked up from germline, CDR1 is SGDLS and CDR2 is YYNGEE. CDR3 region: CASSTRTSGTDTQYF.

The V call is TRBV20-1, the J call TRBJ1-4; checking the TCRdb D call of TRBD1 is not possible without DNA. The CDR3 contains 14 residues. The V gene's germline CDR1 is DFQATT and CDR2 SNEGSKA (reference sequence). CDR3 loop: CSAPRRDRTEKLFF.

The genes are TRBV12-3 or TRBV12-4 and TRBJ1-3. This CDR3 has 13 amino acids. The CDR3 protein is CASVSGPGNTIYF.

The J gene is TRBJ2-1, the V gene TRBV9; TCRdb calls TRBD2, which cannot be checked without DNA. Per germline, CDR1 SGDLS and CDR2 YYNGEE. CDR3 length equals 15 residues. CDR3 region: CASSVVVGDYNEQFF.

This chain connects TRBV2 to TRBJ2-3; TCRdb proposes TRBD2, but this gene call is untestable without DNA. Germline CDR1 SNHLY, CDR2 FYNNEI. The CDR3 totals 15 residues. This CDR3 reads CASSVPSGTADTQYF.

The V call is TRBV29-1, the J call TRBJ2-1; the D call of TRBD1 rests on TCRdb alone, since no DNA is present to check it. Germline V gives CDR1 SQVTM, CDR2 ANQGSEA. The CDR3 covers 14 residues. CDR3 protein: CSVRDRGWDNEQFF.

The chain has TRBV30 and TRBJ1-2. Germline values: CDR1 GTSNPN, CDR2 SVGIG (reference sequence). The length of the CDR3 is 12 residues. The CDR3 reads CAFGRANYGYTF.

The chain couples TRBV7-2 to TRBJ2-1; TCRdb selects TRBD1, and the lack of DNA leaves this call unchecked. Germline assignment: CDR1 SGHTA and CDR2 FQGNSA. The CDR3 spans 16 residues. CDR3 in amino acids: CASSLAQGQGPHEQFF.

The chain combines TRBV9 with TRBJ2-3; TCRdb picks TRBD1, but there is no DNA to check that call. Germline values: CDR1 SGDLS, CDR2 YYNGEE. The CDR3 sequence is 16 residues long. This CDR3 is CASSVQGEPRTDTQYF.

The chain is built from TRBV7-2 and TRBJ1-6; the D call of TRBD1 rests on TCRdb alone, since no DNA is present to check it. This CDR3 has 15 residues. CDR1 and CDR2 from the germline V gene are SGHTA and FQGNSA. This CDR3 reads CASSLVWDRNSPLHF.

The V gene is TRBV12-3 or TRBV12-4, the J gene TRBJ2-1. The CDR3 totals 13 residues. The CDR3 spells CASSRRRNNEQFF.

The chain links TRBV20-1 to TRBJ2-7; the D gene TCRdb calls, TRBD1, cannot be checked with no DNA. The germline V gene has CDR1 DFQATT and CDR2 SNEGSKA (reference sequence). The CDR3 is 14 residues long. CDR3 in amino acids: CRTSGGAHAYEQYF.

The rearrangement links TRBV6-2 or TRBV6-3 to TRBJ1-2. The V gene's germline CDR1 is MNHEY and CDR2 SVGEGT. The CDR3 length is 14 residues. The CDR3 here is CASSQTLNTYGYTF.